Listed below are T cell receptor beta chains from one sample, sequenced in a study of cytomegalovirus exposure and HLA in healthy donors. Assay: immunoSEQ multiplex PCR; the TCRdb copy retains only in-frame clones and omits some. This table holds about 130,000 clones, roughly 79% found once. The sequenced material came from PBMCs. The receptors shown here come from a young man in good health and CMV-seropositive. The CDR3 runs from the conserved cysteine through the conserved F or W. The D gene is left open where the match is weak. A clone size is listed for some rows: how often the clone was seen (once, few, many), or a class if it is expanded.

J | size | D | V | CDR3 | DNA
TRBJ2-7 | NA | NA | TRBV4-1 | CASSQVRGPPYEQYF | TGCGCCAGCAGCCAAGTTCGCGGCCCCCCCTACGAGCAGTACTTC
TRBJ1-2 | few | NA | TRBV19 | CASSISGTLNFYGYTF | TGTGCCAGTAGTATATCAGGGACACTGAACTTCTATGGCTACACCTTC
TRBJ1-1 | NA | TRBD1 | TRBV18 | CASSTTGTGVATEAFF | TGTGCCAGCTCAACGACCGGGACAGGGGTAGCCACTGAAGCTTTCTTT
TRBJ2-2 | NA | NA | TRBV7-3 | CASSPQRKELFF | TGTGCCAGCAGCCCTCAGCGAAAGGAGCTGTTTTTT
TRBJ2-7 | NA | TRBD2 | TRBV7-3 | CASTPEGSGSSYEQYF | TGTGCCAGCACCCCCGAGGGGAGCGGGAGTTCCTACGAGCAGTACTTC
TRBJ1-1 | NA | NA | TRBV5-1 | CASSFQGKTEAFF | TGCGCCAGCAGCTTCCAGGGAAAAACTGAAGCTTTCTTT
TRBJ1-5 | NA | NA | TRBV5-6 | CASSLGGGANQPQHF | TGTGCCAGCAGCTTGGGTGGGGGGGCTAATCAGCCCCAGCATTTT
TRBJ2-5 | once | NA | TRBV7-2 | CASSLTGGGIETQYF | TGTGCCAGCAGCTTAACGGGTGGAGGGATTGAGACCCAGTACTTC
TRBJ2-5 | NA | NA | TRBV11-2 | CASSFPTGTQYF | TGTGCCAGCAGCTTCCCCACGGGGACCCAGTACTTC
TRBJ2-7 | NA | NA | TRBV6-5 | CASSYKDPATGYEQYF | TGTGCCAGCAGTTACAAAGACCCCGCTACGGGGTACGAGCAGTACTTC
TRBJ2-5 | NA | NA | TRBV5-1 | CASSSNTGSQETQYF | TGCGCCAGCAGCTCAAACACAGGATCCCAAGAGACCCAGTACTTC
TRBJ2-5 | NA | TRBD2 | TRBV6-4 | CASSSGSTETQYF | TGTGCCAGTAGTAGCGGGAGCACAGAGACCCAGTACTTC
TRBJ1-1 | NA | NA | TRBV14 | CASSLGVAEAFF | TGTGCCAGCAGCCTAGGGGTGGCTGAAGCTTTCTTT
TRBJ1-4 | NA | TRBD1 | TRBV10-2 | CASRPGGGNEKLFF | TGCGCCAGCCGCCCAGGGGGCGGTAATGAAAAACTGTTTTTT
TRBJ2-7 | NA | TRBD2 | TRBV5-1 | CASSAGGGSSYEQYF | TGCGCCAGCAGCGCCGGGGGGGGGTCTTCCTACGAGCAGTACTTC
TRBJ2-3 | NA | NA | TRBV5-6 | CASSTTRTDTQYF | TGTGCCAGCAGCACGACTCGCACAGATACGCAGTATTTT
TRBJ2-3 | once | NA | TRBV7-8 | CASSLAPTITDTQYF | TGTGCCAGCAGCTTAGCCCCGACTATAACAGATACGCAGTATTTT
TRBJ1-4 | NA | TRBD1 | TRBV5-1 | CASSRGTGNEKLFF | TGCGCCAGCAGCAGGGGGACAGGAAATGAAAAACTGTTTTTT
TRBJ2-1 | NA | NA | TRBV27 | CASSLSAGEQFF | TGTGCCAGCAGTTTATCCGCAGGGGAGCAGTTCTTC
TRBJ2-7 | once | NA | TRBV6-5 | CASTQGGGGSYEQYF | TGTGCCAGCACCCAAGGGGGGGGAGGCTCCTACGAGCAGTACTTC
TRBJ2-7 | NA | NA | TRBV29-1 | CSVESPSAVPEQYF | TGCAGCGTTGAGAGCCCATCAGCGGTCCCCGAGCAGTACTTC
TRBJ2-7 | NA | TRBD1 | TRBV7-9 | CASSPQRAGGGEQYF | TGTGCCAGCAGCCCCCAGAGGGCAGGGGGCGGCGAGCAGTACTTC
TRBJ2-3 | NA | NA | TRBV27 | CASSLFGHLQGGTDTQYF | TGTGCCAGCAGTTTATTTGGTCATCTCCAGGGTGGCACAGATACGCAGTATTTT
TRBJ2-1 | NA | TRBD2 | TRBV18 | CASSLLAGNYNEQFF | TGTGCCAGCTCACTACTAGCGGGGAACTACAATGAGCAGTTCTTC
TRBJ2-7 | NA | TRBD1 | TRBV7-8 | CASSLGEGAGEQYF | TGTGCCAGCAGCTTAGGTGAGGGGGCTGGAGAGCAGTACTTC
TRBJ2-6 | NA | NA | TRBV13 | CASSLPASGPQDLSSGANVLTF | TGTGCCAGCAGCTTACCAGCAAGCGGGCCTCAAGATCTAAGCTCTGGGGCCAACGTCCTGACTTTC
TRBJ2-1 | once | NA | TRBV30 | CAWSGQYNEQFF | TGTGCCTGGAGTGGTCAGTACAATGAGCAGTTCTTC
TRBJ1-1 | NA | TRBD1 | TRBV6-1 | CASRTGTGMNTEAFF | TGTGCCAGCAGGACCGGGACAGGAATGAACACTGAAGCTTTCTTT
TRBJ2-1 | NA | NA | TRBV6-5 | CASSDGVDNEQFF | TGTGCCAGCAGCGACGGGGTCGACAATGAGCAGTTCTTC
TRBJ2-7 | once | TRBD1 | TRBV5-8 | CASSLGGQGATYEQYF | TGTGCCAGCAGCTTGGGGGGACAGGGGGCGACTTACGAGCAGTACTTC
TRBJ2-2 | NA | TRBD2 | TRBV11-2 | CASSLQTWREGLVGELFF | TGTGCCAGCAGCTTACAGACCTGGCGGGAGGGCCTTGTCGGGGAGCTGTTTTTT
TRBJ2-1 | NA | TRBD2 | TRBV9 | CASSKTSQVEQFF | TGTGCCAGCAGCAAGACTAGCCAGGTTGAGCAGTTCTTC
TRBJ2-2 | NA | NA | TRBV7-3 | CASSLGSGGTGELFF | TGTGCCAGCAGCTTAGGTAGCGGAGGTACCGGGGAGCTGTTTTTT
TRBJ1-5 | NA | TRBD1 | TRBV7-9 | CASSPGQGFQPQHF | TGTGCCAGCAGCCCGGGACAGGGGTTTCAGCCCCAGCATTTT
TRBJ1-5 | NA | NA | TRBV30 | CAWSTGTADQPQHF | TGTGCCTGGAGTACGGGGACTGCCGATCAGCCCCAGCATTTT
TRBJ1-3 | NA | NA | TRBV15 | CATSRGGPGNTIYF | TGTGCCACCAGCAGAGGAGGTCCTGGAAACACCATATATTTT
TRBJ2-1 | NA | NA | TRBV2 | CASGDTGDLLAESYNEQFF | TGTGCCAGCGGGGACACAGGGGATCTACTAGCGGAGTCCTACAATGAGCAGTTCTTC
TRBJ2-2 | NA | NA | TRBV9 | CASSVGSPSTGELFF | TGTGCCAGCAGCGTTGGTTCGCCGAGTACCGGGGAGCTGTTTTTT
TRBJ2-7 | NA | NA | TRBV12-1 | CASSYPTSSPYEQYF | TGTGCCAGCAGCTATCCGACTAGTAGCCCCTACGAGCAGTACTTC
TRBJ2-1 | NA | TRBD1 | TRBV11-3 | CASSQQGHEQFF | TGTGCCAGCAGTCAACAGGGGCATGAGCAGTTCTTC
TRBJ2-1 | NA | NA | TRBV5-1 | CASSIPEGDEQFF | TGCGCCAGCAGCATTCCCGAGGGCGATGAGCAGTTCTTC
TRBJ1-2 | NA | NA | TRBV6-5 | CASRLHVAGYGYTF | TGTGCCAGCAGACTTCACGTAGCGGGCTATGGCTACACCTTC
TRBJ2-6 | NA | NA | TRBV2 | CASSKVEANVLTF | TGTGCCAGCAGTAAAGTAGAGGCCAACGTCCTGACTTTC
TRBJ1-4 | NA | NA | TRBV5-1 | CASSLLGRDSNEKLFF | TGCGCCAGCAGCCTACTAGGTCGGGATTCTAATGAAAAACTGTTTTTT
TRBJ2-3 | NA | NA | TRBV7-2 | CASSLERRTDTQYF | TGTGCCAGCAGCTTAGAGCGTCGTACAGATACGCAGTATTTT
TRBJ1-2 | NA | TRBD1 | TRBV7-2 | CASSLALRQGSDGYTF | TGTGCCAGCAGCTTAGCGCTACGACAGGGCAGCGATGGCTACACCTTC
TRBJ2-7 | NA | TRBD1 | TRBV5-6 | CASSLVGTAAGEQYF | TGTGCCAGCAGCTTGGTTGGGACAGCCGCTGGAGAGCAGTACTTC
TRBJ1-5 | NA | TRBD1 | TRBV5-4 | CASSVDRGEGSNQPQHF | TGTGCCAGCAGCGTTGACAGGGGAGAAGGAAGCAATCAGCCCCAGCATTTT
TRBJ2-1 | NA | TRBD1 | TRBV5-1 | CASSSDRVKFF | TGCGCCAGCAGCTCCGACAGGGTTAAGTTCTTC
TRBJ1-1 | NA | NA | TRBV23-1 | CASRPGHSLLEAFF | TGCGCCAGCAGACCGGGACATTCGCTTTTAGAAGCTTTCTTT
TRBJ1-2 | once | NA | TRBV6-6 | CASQENYGYTF | TGTGCCAGCCAAGAGAACTATGGCTACACCTTC
TRBJ1-1 | NA | TRBD1 | TRBV5-1 | CASSLEGGVLTEAFF | TGCGCCAGCAGCTTGGAAGGGGGCGTTTTAACTGAAGCTTTCTTT